This entry is about one T cell receptor (beta chain). What it binds is not known. The data were obtained in a study of cytomegalovirus exposure and HLA in healthy donors. General study findings and limits: Among TCR sequences, most were rare, though some public TCRs appeared in many donors. Within the approximately 130 validation repertoires, first-cohort TCR clusters tended to co-occur, according to a later analysis. The study labeled 164 TCR beta chains cytomegalovirus-associated.

Assay: immunoSEQ multiplex PCR; the TCRdb copy retains only in-frame clones and omits some. Among about 130,000 clones, roughly 87% were seen once, and the ten largest hold roughly 9.2%. The sequence derives from a young woman in good health and CMV-seropositive. The sequenced material came from PBMCs.

The CDR3 sequence is CASSLGGATYEQFF. For the CDR3, the DNA is TGTGCCAGCAGCCTCGGGGGGGCTACCTATGAGCAGTTCTTC. The chain uses TRBV7-3 and TRBJ2-1, with TRBD2 identical over 8 bases. Trimming at V came to 5 bases and at J to 8 bases, leaving 8 bases not matched to a gene. The CDR3 consists of 14 residues. CDR1 is SGHTA, CDR2 FQGTGA, per germline.